These 27 T cell receptor beta chains came from one sample sequenced in a study of breast tumors, draining lymph nodes, adjacent tissues. Axillary draining lymph nodes of breast cancer patients supplied the node samples. TCRdb analysed the multiplex PCR reads with MiXCR anew, one entry per CDR3 protein. Among 180,000 or so distinct CDR3 sequences, 31% were seen once, and the ten largest hold roughly 4%. Material for sequencing was axillary lymph node tissue. Every receptor here comes from a female donor with breast cancer. Some clones in this sample may be carry-over from other donors' samples.

V is TRBV4-2 and J is TRBJ2-3; 10 bases map to TRBD2. The germline gives CDR1 LGHNA, CDR2 YNFKEQ. The CDR3 runs 17 residues. After removal of 8 bases from V and 4 bases from J, the junction contained 15 bases not matched to a gene. The CDR3 DNA is TGTGCCAGCGGCGGGGCGAGCGGGGGGGCCAGGGCAGATACGCAGTATTTT. Its protein product is CASGGASGGARADTQYF.

This clonotype was detected many times. V and J are TRBV9 and TRBJ1-4; D may be TRBD1 (5 bases). Between the trimmed V and J ends, which lost 6 bases and 1 base, there was a span of 13 bases. This CDR3 has 15 residues. Germline CDR1 and CDR2: SGDLS and YYNGEE. This CDR3 reads CASTTRGGTNEKLFF. The CDR3 coding sequence is TGTGCCAGCACCACAAGGGGAGGAACTAATGAAAAACTGTTTTTT.

This clonotype was observed many times. The chain employs TRBV5-1 and TRBJ1-3, with D perhaps TRBD1 (6 bases). Germline-derived CDR1 and CDR2 are SGHRS and YFSETQ. The CDR3 contains 16 residues. V was shortened by 4 bases and J by 0 bases, with 14 bases between the two germline ends. This CDR3 reads CASSPDSSASGNTIYF. DNA of the CDR3: TGCGCCAGCAGCCCGGACAGTTCCGCCTCTGGAAACACCATATATTTT.

This clonotype was detected once. The chain is built from TRBV29-1 and TRBJ2-1; tentatively, D is TRBD2 (5 bases). V lost 8 bases to trimming and J lost 2 bases, with 19 bases between them. The CDR3 totals 15 residues. The germline CDR1 and CDR2 sequences are SQVTM and ANQGSEA. The CDR3 reads CSLRIPGFAYNEQFF. In DNA form, the CDR3 reads TGCAGCTTACGGATTCCGGGATTCGCCTACAATGAGCAGTTCTTC.

The chain couples TRBV15 to TRBJ1-6; 9 bases fit TRBD1. The length of the CDR3 is 15 residues. Germline V lookup: CDR1 LNHNV, CDR2 YYDKDF (reference sequence). Trimming took 3 bases from V and 10 from J; bases not matched to a gene: 7. Here the CDR3 reads CATSSGTGYRSPLHF. CDR3 DNA: TGTGCCACCAGCAGTGGGACAGGGTACAGGTCACCCCTCCACTTT. Variable domain in full (rest from reference TRBV15 and TRBJ1-6): DAMVIQNPRYQVTQFGKPVTLSCSQTLNHNVMYWYQQKSSQAPKLLFHYYDKDFNNEADTPDNFQSRRPNTSFCFLDIRSPGLGDTAMYLCATSSGTGYRSPLHFGNGTRLTVT.

The chain combines TRBV18 with TRBJ1-1; D is perhaps TRBD1 (6 bases). The V end lost 2 bases, the J end lost 2 bases, and 12 bases lay between the germline ends. The CDR3 loop spans 15 amino acids. CDR1 KGHSH and CDR2 LQKENI come from the germline V gene. DNA of the CDR3: TGTGCCAGCTCACCAATCGGGACACCCAACACTGAAGCTTTCTTT. This sequence encodes CASSPIGTPNTEAFF.

CDR3 nucleotides: TGTGCCAGTAGTTTACTCGACAGGGGGCGAGGCTACACCTTC. Amino acid sequence: CASSLLDRGRGYTF. V usage is TRBV19 and J usage is TRBJ1-2, with TRBD1 matching over 10 bases. Germline CDR1 reads LNHDA; CDR2 reads SQIVND (reference sequence). J was trimmed by 8 bases and V by 5 bases; bases with no gene match: 8. CDR3 length: 14 amino acids.

The chain carries TRBV28 and TRBJ1-2, with D possibly being TRBD1 (5 bases). The CDR3 has 12 amino acids. V lost 5 bases and J 12 bases, leaving 16 bases between the germline ends. The germline V gene encodes CDR1 MDHEN and CDR2 SYDVKM. This chain's CDR3 is CASSMGFTGNTF. The CDR3 nucleotides read TGTGCCAGCAGTATGGGCTTTACAGGAAACACCTTC.

At least ten counts were recorded for this clonotype. This may come from a read error, since a much larger clone is one base off. The chain links TRBV5-6 to TRBJ2-1; D gene ambiguous. The CDR3 length is 13 residues. CDR1 is SGHDT, CDR2 YYEEEE, per germline. With 2 bases removed from V and 10 bases from J, the gap between germline ends came to 13 bases. DNA for the CDR3: TGTGCCAGCAGCTTTAGTAGGGCGTGGGAGCAGTTCTTC. This encodes CASSFSRAWEQFF.

This clonotype was observed at least ten times. This sequence joins TRBV6-5 and TRBJ2-2, with 10 positions matching TRBD2. This CDR3 is 17 amino acids long. Looked up from germline, CDR1 is MNHEY and CDR2 is SVGAGI. Losses at the gene ends were 5 bases for V and 4 bases for J; bases not matched to a gene: 10. CDR3 nucleotides: TGTGCCAGCAGTCCTTGGGCCTCTAGCGGGAGCACCGGGGAGCTGTTTTTT. Its translation is CASSPWASSGSTGELFF.

In regard to this clonotype: This may arise from a read error, as a much more abundant clone is one base away. The rearrangement uses TRBV12-3 or TRBV12-4 and TRBJ2-5; unclear D gene. The V end was cut by 3 bases, the J end by 2 bases, with 16 bases between. CDR3 size: 16 residues. CDR3 nucleotides: TGTGCCAGCAGTTTCACGGTTTCCCTTGAGCAAGAGACCCAGTACTTC. This encodes CASSFTVSLEQETQYF.

With regard to this clonotype: A much larger clonotype is one base distant, so this may be a read error. Here the CDR3 reads CASSLPGGRGYTF. DNA for the CDR3: TGTGCCAGCAGCTTACCGGGTGGGAGAGGCTACACCTTC. The chain combines TRBV13 with TRBJ1-2; D is uncertain. Trimming stripped 2 bases from V and 8 bases from J, with 12 bases between. Germline CDR1 and CDR2: PRHDT and FYEKMQ (reference sequence). The CDR3 runs 13 residues.

This clonotype has ten or more counts. This chain joins TRBV11-2 and TRBJ2-7; D uncertain. The V end was cut by 4 bases, the J end by 2 bases, with 0 bases between. Germline CDR1 SGHAT, CDR2 FQNNGV. The CDR3 is made up of 10 amino acids. CDR3 region: CASSSYEQYF. The DNA of the CDR3 is TGTGCCAGCAGCTCCTACGAGCAGTACTTC.

Ten or more counts support this clonotype. This chain joins TRBV9 and TRBJ2-1; 8 bases map to TRBD2. J lost 1 base, V lost 0 bases, and 6 bases had no gene match. Germline loops: CDR1 SGDLS, CDR2 YYNGEE. The CDR3 runs 17 residues. The CDR3 spells CASSVGLAGASYNEQFF. The CDR3 DNA reads TGTGCCAGCAGCGTAGGGCTAGCGGGTGCTTCCTACAATGAGCAGTTCTTC.

V and J are TRBV30 and TRBJ2-1, with TRBD1 as a possible D gene (5 bases). CDR1 and CDR2 from the germline V gene are GTSNPN and SVGIG (reference sequence). The CDR3 spans 11 residues. V lost 0 bases to trimming and J lost 8 bases, with 5 bases between them. As DNA, the CDR3 is TGTGCCTGGAGTGTAGGGGATGAGCAGTTCTTC. Protein: CAWSVGDEQFF. Filled out from reference TRBV30 and TRBJ2-1, the complete variable domain reads SQTIHQWPATLVQPVGSPLSLECTVEGTSNPNLYWYRQAAGRGLQLLFYSVGIGQISSEVPQNLSASRPQDRQFILSSKKLLLSDSGFYLCAWSVGDEQFFGPGTRLTVL.

Ten or more counts support this clonotype. This sequence joins TRBV9 and TRBJ2-2, with D hard to call. The CDR3 is made up of 12 amino acids. V was cut by 4 bases and J by 4 bases, with 5 bases left in between. CDR1 and CDR2 from the germline V gene are SGDLS and YYNGEE. The CDR3 region has the DNA TGTGCCAGCAGCAACCTCACCGGGGAGCTGTTTTTT. This translates into CASSNLTGELFF.

This clonotype was seen many times. The DNA of the CDR3 is TGTGCCAGCAGTGGCACTGTGCAGTACTTC. Translation gives CASSGTVQYF. V usage is TRBV25-1 and J usage is TRBJ2-7; D remains unclear. The CDR3 extends over 10 amino acids. The V gene lost 4 bases and the J gene lost 9 bases, with 7 bases spanning the gap. Germline CDR1 is MGHDK and CDR2 is SYGVNS.

This clonotype was observed many times. This chain connects TRBV10-2 to TRBJ1-5; D is perhaps TRBD1 (6 bases). This CDR3 comprises 15 residues. Germline V gene sequence: CDR1 WSHSY, CDR2 SAAADI. Trimming took 6 bases from V and 6 from J, leaving 18 bases between them. CDR3 in DNA: TGCGCCAGCAGGAGGGACACCGGGGAAGGTCAGCCCCAGCATTTT. Amino acid sequence: CASRRDTGEGQPQHF.

In the case of this clonotype: The junction and the germline gene differ at one end; a read error may be behind it. The chain links TRBV11-2 to TRBJ1-4, with unresolved D. The germline V gene encodes CDR1 SGHAT and CDR2 FQNNGV. CDR3 size: 15 residues. CDR3 loop: CASSLGRVTYGKLFF. The DNA for the CDR3 is TGTGCCAGCAGCTTAGGGCGCGTCACATATGGAAAACTGTTTTTC.

The gene calls are TRBV2 and TRBJ1-3; D is possibly TRBD1 (5 bases). V was clipped by 3 bases and J by 8 bases, with 20 bases between them. From germline, CDR1 is SNHLY and CDR2 FYNNEI. The CDR3 is made up of 16 amino acids. The CDR3 nucleotides are TGTGCCAGCAGTGAGGAGGGGACCAACTATGGCTACACCATATATTTT. This encodes CASSEEGTNYGYTIYF.

This clonotype appeared many times. The chain links TRBV19 to TRBJ1-6; D perhaps matches TRBD1 (6 bases). The CDR3 spans 17 residues. V gave up 5 bases and J gave up 7 bases, with 21 bases separating them. Germline V CDR1 and CDR2: LNHDA, SQIVND (reference sequence). CDR3 nucleotide sequence: TGTGCCAGTAGTCACAGACAGCAGGGGAGACCCAATTCACCCCTCCACTTT. Its translation: CASSHRQQGRPNSPLHF.

This clonotype has at least ten counts. The chain is built from TRBV2 and TRBJ2-6; D is ambiguous. Trimming removed 5 bases from V and 0 bases from J, with 11 bases in between. Germline V lookup: CDR1 SNHLY, CDR2 FYNNEI. This CDR3 comprises 16 residues. CDR3 loop: CASSPTSLSGANVLTF. The CDR3 nucleotides are TGTGCCAGCAGTCCAACGTCCCTCTCTGGGGCCAACGTCCTGACTTTC.

This clonotype has at least ten counts. V is TRBV11-2 and J is TRBJ2-3; 8 bases line up with TRBD2. V was clipped by 1 base and J by 6 bases; unmatched bases: 6. CDR1 and CDR2 (germline): SGHAT, FQNNGV. The CDR3 covers 15 residues. The CDR3 loop reads CASSLVGRARDTQYF. For the CDR3, the DNA is TGTGCCAGCAGCTTAGTCGGGAGGGCCAGGGATACGCAGTATTTT.

This clonotype has ten or more counts. The rearrangement links TRBV9 to TRBJ2-1; D not certain. The CDR3 covers 14 residues. The germline gives CDR1 SGDLS, CDR2 YYNGEE. The V and J ends lost 0 bases and 0 bases respectively, with 4 bases between them. The DNA for the CDR3 is TGTGCCAGCAGCGTAGCTAACTCCTACAATGAGCAGTTCTTC. This gives the protein CASSVANSYNEQFF.

V gene TRBV11-1 combines with J gene TRBJ2-1; 10 bases are shared with TRBD2. J lost 2 bases, V lost 4 bases, and 5 bases had no gene match. CDR3 size: 16 residues. Germline assignment: CDR1 SGHAT and CDR2 FQDESV (reference sequence). The CDR3 is CASSYTGTSAYNEQFF. CDR3 bases: TGTGCCAGCAGCTATACCGGGACTAGCGCCTACAATGAGCAGTTCTTC.

This clonotype was seen ten or more times. V gene TRBV14 combines with J gene TRBJ2-3; a possible D gene is TRBD2 (6 bases). The CDR3 is 16 amino acids. The V end was cut by 2 bases, the J end by 1 base, with 13 bases between. Germline-derived CDR1 and CDR2 are SGHDN and FVKESK. This CDR3 reads CASSQFEGGGTDTQYF. CDR3 bases: TGTGCCAGCAGCCAATTTGAGGGAGGAGGCACAGATACGCAGTATTTT. Full variable domain (outside the CDR3, taken from reference TRBV14 and TRBJ2-3): EAGVTQFPSHSVIEKGQTVTLRCDPISGHDNLYWYRRVMGKEIKFLLHFVKESKQDESGMPNNRFLAERTGGTYSTLKVQPAELEDSGVYFCASSQFEGGGTDTQYFGPGTRLTVL.

This clonotype occurred many times. The chain recombines TRBV4-1 with TRBJ2-7, with D tentatively TRBD2 (5 bases). The germline CDR1 and CDR2 sequences are MGHRA and YSYEKL. CDR3 length equals 16 residues. Trimming cost V 4 bases and J 1 base, with 17 bases left between them. The DNA for the CDR3 is TGCGCCAGCAGCCGATACACTAGTACCGCTTCCTACGAGCAGTACTTC. Its translation: CASSRYTSTASYEQYF.